This TCR beta chain was identified in a study of cytomegalovirus exposure and HLA in healthy donors. Study findings and constraints: At a 0.05 false discovery rate, a later analysis found around 15,000 TCR beta sequences to be associated with HLA alleles. Highly shared sequence variants in one cluster were likely a sequencing artifact. It emerged from a later analysis that several of the most significant clusters appeared to be linked to common viral pathogens.

Primers included in the PCR were 60 Vbeta and 13 Jbeta primers. This table comes from immunoSEQ multiplex PCR, and its TCRdb copy is limited to in-frame clones, with some not included. This sample has roughly 140,000 clones, with 75% to 85% found just once. The sample holds many counts of this clone. Antigen: not known. Unrecorded immune exposures were likely, despite nominal health at sampling. Germline V gene lookup returns CDR1 MNHEY and CDR2 SMNVEV (reference sequence). This CDR3 region has 16 residues. The ends lost 1 base at V and 4 bases at J; junction bases unmatched: 4. The V call is TRBV27, the J call TRBJ2-2, with 9 bases lining up with TRBD1. The receptor was isolated from a man aged 40-49 years in good health and CMV-seronegative. Sequences were obtained from PBMCs. CDR3 region: CASSLLGTGITGELFF. CDR3 nucleotides: TGTGCCAGCAGTTTATTAGGGACAGGGATCACCGGGGAGCTGTTTTTT.